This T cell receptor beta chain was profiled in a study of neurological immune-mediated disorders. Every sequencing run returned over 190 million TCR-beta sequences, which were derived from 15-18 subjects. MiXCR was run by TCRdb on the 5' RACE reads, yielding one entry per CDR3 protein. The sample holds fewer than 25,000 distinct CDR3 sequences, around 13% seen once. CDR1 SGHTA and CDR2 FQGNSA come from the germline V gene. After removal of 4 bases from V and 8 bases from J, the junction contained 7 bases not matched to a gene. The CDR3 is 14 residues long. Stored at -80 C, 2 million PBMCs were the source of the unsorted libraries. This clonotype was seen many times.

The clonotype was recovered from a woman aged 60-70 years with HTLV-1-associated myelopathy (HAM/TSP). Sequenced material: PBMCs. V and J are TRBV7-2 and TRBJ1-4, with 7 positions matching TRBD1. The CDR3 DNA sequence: TGTGCCAGCAGCTCTCAGACAGGGTCAGAAAAACTGTTTTTT. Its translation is CASSSQTGSEKLFF.